One sample yielded the 21 T cell receptor beta chains listed below, sequenced in a study of CD8 T cells in ankylosing spondylitis (dated by TCRdb to the late 2010s). Library preparation was by 5' RACE. These reads were obtained on an Illumina HiSeq 2500. TCRdb applied fastp at Q25 and MiXCR to the public reads, then kept only in-frame beta chains. Duplicate CDR3 protein sequences are folded into a single record with the most common DNA and genes. This sample holds 290,000 or so distinct CDR3 sequences; less than 25% were observed only once. The ten top clones hold about 3.5% of the sample. Sequencing was carried out using blood, either unsorted or a sorted T cell fraction (not recorded which). The receptors originated from a female donor with ankylosing spondylitis or in good health (not recorded which).

This clonotype was detected a few times. The rearrangement uses TRBV6-7 and TRBJ2-7; D might be TRBD2 (6 bases). TRBV6-7 is treated as an ORF (open reading frame) with a function not yet certain. The CDR3 spans 15 residues. V lost 9 bases and J lost 0, with 18 bases in between. CDR3 region: CARPPFVADSYEQYF. The DNA for the CDR3 is TGTGCCAGGCCCCCCTTCGTAGCGGACTCCTACGAGCAGTACTTC.

This clonotype was counted at least ten times. Here the CDR3 DNA reads TGTGCCAGCAGCTTAGGCAGGGGATATGGCTACACCTTC. Translated, it gives CASSLGRGYGYTF. This chain connects TRBV7-3 to TRBJ1-2; a possible D gene is TRBD1 (6 bases). V was cut by 2 bases and J by 5 bases, with 9 bases left in between. The CDR3 runs 13 residues. Germline CDR1 is SGHTA and CDR2 is FQGTGA.

The rearrangement links TRBV20-1 to TRBJ2-2, with D perhaps TRBD1 (5 bases). The CDR3 is 14 residues long. CDR1 and CDR2 from the germline V gene are DFQATT and SNEGSKA (reference sequence). With 0 bases removed from V and 6 bases from J, the gap between germline ends came to 11 bases. CDR3 protein: CSARDGADAGELFF. CDR3 in DNA: TGCAGTGCTAGAGATGGGGCCGATGCCGGGGAGCTGTTTTTT.

Only a few counts were recorded for this clonotype. The chain recombines TRBV20-1 with TRBJ2-1; 12 bases are shared with TRBD2. Germline V gene lookup returns CDR1 DFQATT and CDR2 SNEGSKA (reference sequence). This CDR3 is 17 amino acids long. V trimming: 5 bases; J trimming: 5 bases; junction bases outside the gene matches: 13. This chain's CDR3 is CSAHRGTSGFIDNEQFF. Here the CDR3 DNA reads TGCAGTGCTCACAGGGGGACTAGCGGGTTTATAGACAATGAGCAGTTCTTC.

The J gene is TRBJ2-1, the V gene TRBV12-3 or TRBV12-4; 12 bases are shared with TRBD2. The CDR3 consists of 13 residues. Trimming cost V 9 bases and J 8 bases; bases outside gene matches: 5. CDR3 sequence (DNA): TGTGCCAGTAGGACTAGCGGGAACGATGAGCAGTTCTTC. It yields the protein CASRTSGNDEQFF.

This clonotype was detected a few times. The CDR3 sequence is CASSLGTGTPAYEQYF. CDR3 bases: TGTGCCAGCAGCTTGGGAACCGGGACACCAGCCTACGAGCAGTACTTC. The V call is TRBV5-5, the J call TRBJ2-7; the D gene is possibly TRBD1 (6 bases). The germline V gene has CDR1 SGHKS and CDR2 YYEKEE (reference sequence). With 0 bases removed from V and 2 bases from J, the gap between germline ends came to 15 bases. The CDR3 runs to 16 residues.

J is TRBJ2-2 and V is TRBV10-3, with a weak D call TRBD1 (6 bases). Germline-derived CDR1 and CDR2 are ENHRY and SYGVKD. Trimming shortened V by 5 bases and J by 0 bases, and 7 bases separated the two germline ends. CDR3 length equals 14 residues. DNA for the CDR3: TGTGCCATCAGTCGGACAGCGAACACCGGGGAGCTGTTTTTT. It encodes CAISRTANTGELFF.

This clonotype was seen a handful of times. V usage is TRBV5-5 and J usage is TRBJ2-7; 11 bases map to TRBD2. V was pared by 5 bases and J by 2 bases, with 6 bases of the junction left unmatched. CDR3 length: 15 residues. The germline CDR1 and CDR2 sequences are SGHKS and YYEKEE (reference sequence). The CDR3 region has the DNA TGTGCCAGCAGTTTGCTACTAGCGGGGGCCTACGAGCAGTACTTC. Amino acids: CASSLLLAGAYEQYF.

The CDR3 is CASRGEKLFF. In DNA form, the CDR3 reads TGTGCCAGCCGGGGTGAAAAACTGTTTTTT. The V gene is TRBV2, the J gene TRBJ1-4; no definite D call. The CDR3 is 10 amino acids. The germline V gene has CDR1 SNHLY and CDR2 FYNNEI. V was trimmed by 8 bases and J by 7 bases, leaving 5 bases between them.

The sample holds a few counts of this clonotype. V usage is TRBV19 and J usage is TRBJ2-7; unclear D gene. This CDR3 is 14 amino acids long. Trimming left V 3 bases short and J 0 bases short, with 9 bases between. Germline lookup yields CDR1 LNHDA and CDR2 SQIVND (reference sequence). This CDR3 is CASSIGLLSYEQYF. The CDR3 region has the DNA TGTGCCAGTAGTATCGGTCTTCTCTCCTACGAGCAGTACTTC.

This clonotype has only one observation. The V gene is TRBV29-1, the J gene TRBJ2-3; D is perhaps TRBD1 (5 bases). Germline CDR1 is SQVTM and CDR2 is ANQGSEA. V was pared by 4 bases and J by 6 bases, with 17 bases between. CDR3 length equals 14 residues. The CDR3 region has the DNA TGCAGCGTTGCAGGGCTTCTATCGTTGGATACGCAGTATTTT. Its protein product is CSVAGLLSLDTQYF.

This clonotype occurred a few times. V and J are TRBV12-3 or TRBV12-4 and TRBJ2-5; TRBD1 is a possible D gene (5 bases). Trimming removed 3 bases from V and 3 bases from J, with 11 bases in between. The CDR3 length is 14 residues. Here the CDR3 reads CASSFLGREETQYF. CDR3 sequence (DNA): TGTGCCAGCAGTTTCTTGGGCAGGGAAGAGACCCAGTACTTC.

This clonotype was counted ten times or more. This chain uses TRBV29-1 with TRBJ2-2; tentatively, D is TRBD1 or TRBD2 (7 bases each). Germline V gene lookup returns CDR1 SQVTM and CDR2 ANQGSEA. The CDR3 has 14 residues. The V and J ends lost 6 bases and 5 bases respectively, with 16 bases between them. Written as DNA, the CDR3 is TGCAGCGTGGAGACAGGGAGGGGGACCGGGGAGCTGTTTTTT. Translation: CSVETGRGTGELFF.

This rearrangement joins TRBV2 to TRBJ2-5; D not resolved. The CDR3 is 18 residues long. Germline V gene data show CDR1 as SNHLY and CDR2 as FYNNEI. CDR3 coding DNA: TGTACCTGCAGTCGATCCCTCTTACAAGGCGTATCCCAAGAGACCCAGTACTTC. Translated: CTCSRSLLQGVSQETQYF. Together with reference TRBV2 and TRBJ2-5, the CDR3 gives the full variable domain: EPEVTQTPSHQVTQMGQEVILRCVPISNHLYFYWYRQILGQKVEFLVSFYNNEISEKSEIFDDQFSVERPDGSNFTLKIRSTKLEDSAMYFCTCSRSLLQGVSQETQYFGPGTRLLVL.

The sample holds a few counts of this clonotype. This chain uses TRBV4-2 with TRBJ2-5; D is unresolved. The CDR3 is made up of 14 amino acids. The V gene lost 0 bases and the J gene lost 8 bases, with 13 bases spanning the gap. CDR1 is LGHNA and CDR2 is YNFKEQ in the germline V gene. CDR3: CASSQDQAAITQYF. Written as DNA, the CDR3 is TGTGCCAGCAGCCAAGATCAAGCCGCCATCACCCAGTACTTC.

The chain has TRBV18 and TRBJ2-1; 10 bases are shared with TRBD1. The germline CDR1 and CDR2 sequences are KGHSH and LQKENI. The CDR3 spans 16 residues. With 2 bases clipped from V and 8 bases from J, the junction kept 9 bases outside the gene matches. CDR3 coding DNA: TGTGCCAGCTCACCAGTCGGACAGGGGGTAGTCGATGAGCAGTTCTTC. As protein: CASSPVGQGVVDEQFF.

The chain employs TRBV7-6 and TRBJ1-3; D gene ambiguous. Germline CDR1 is SGHVS and CDR2 is FNYEAQ. Trimming removed 1 base at V and 0 bases at J, with 10 bases between. The CDR3 consists of 16 residues. CDR3 coding DNA: TGTGCCAGCAGCTTAGACACCTTTGGCTCTGGAAACACCATATATTTT. Encoded protein: CASSLDTFGSGNTIYF. The full variable domain, completed using reference TRBV7-6 and TRBJ1-3, is GAGVSQSPRYKVTKRGQDVALRCDPISGHVSLYWYRQALGQGPEFLTYFNYEAQQDKSGLPNDRFSAERPEGSISTLTIQRTEQRDSAMYRCASSLDTFGSGNTIYFGEGSWLTVV.

This clonotype was observed many times. CDR3 bases: TGCAGCGCGCTCCAGGACACGGCCTCTTACGAGCAGTACTTC. Translating gives CSALQDTASYEQYF. This chain joins TRBV29-1 and TRBJ2-7, with a possible D match to TRBD1 (5 bases). Per germline, CDR1 SQVTM and CDR2 ANQGSEA. The V end was cut by 7 bases, the J end by 4 bases, with 20 bases between. The CDR3 is 14 amino acids.

Many counts were recorded for this clonotype. V usage is TRBV7-2 and J usage is TRBJ2-1; TRBD2 aligns across 10 bases. Looked up from germline, CDR1 is SGHTA and CDR2 is FQGNSA. V lost 1 base and J lost 6; bases outside the gene matches: 6. The CDR3 is 16 residues long. CDR3 sequence reads: CASSLGASGRANEQFF. The CDR3 nucleotides are TGTGCCAGCAGCTTAGGGGCCAGCGGGAGGGCCAATGAGCAGTTCTTC.

The rearrangement joins TRBV28 to TRBJ1-1; 10 bases are shared with TRBD1. Germline lookup yields CDR1 MDHEN and CDR2 SYDVKM. The CDR3 is 17 residues long. V was pared by 6 bases and J by 7 bases, with 17 bases of the junction left unmatched. The CDR3 DNA follows: TGTGCCAGCAGCGAAAGGCGACAGGGGGCCGGCTTCGGTGAAGCTTTCTTT. As protein: CASSERRQGAGFGEAFF.

The chain recombines TRBV20-1 with TRBJ2-3; TRBD2 matches at 8 bases. The CDR3 is 16 residues long. The V segment lost 2 bases and the J segment 5 bases; nucleotides outside the gene matches: 12. Germline V gene sequence: CDR1 DFQATT, CDR2 SNEGSKA (reference sequence). CDR3 DNA sequence: TGCAGTGCTAGAACCCCCCTGGCGGGAGGAGGAGATACGCAGTATTTT. Its translation: CSARTPLAGGGDTQYF.